This T cell receptor (beta chain) was identified during a study of shared clonotypes between healthy human individuals (dated by TCRdb to between 2020 and 2021). Notes on the research overall: A couple of women and three men aged 18 to 49 years were included in the cohort. Between about 0.85 and 9.5 billion PBMCs per donor were obtained by leukapheresis. To increase sequencing depth and limit assay-specific biases, TCR repertoire library preparation and sequencing were carried out by different laboratories using diverse techniques. The study deeply sequenced blood TCR repertoires of five healthy adults to estimate repertoire size and the extent of clonotype sharing between individuals. Per donor, three plates each were used for CD4 naive and CD4 memory, two for CD8 naive, and one for CD8 memory.

Note on this clone: Its antigen is unknown. No much larger clone is present one base from it, and per-base qualities are unavailable.

Using the deep immunoSEQ assay, multiplex PCR amplified TCR CDR3 regions from genomic DNA. For each cell subset, the extracted genomic DNA was distributed evenly across all wells of several immunoSEQ 96-well plates, and each plate served as one replicate. Each replicate PCR for sorted subsets received roughly 200 ng genomic DNA, equal to tens of thousands of T cell genomes. The purified libraries were quantified using a Qubit 3.0 fluorometer, sized with a Bioanalyzer 2100, and then quantified again using the KAPA Library Quantification kit. A separate single-read 150-cycle Illumina NextSeq 550 flow cell was used to sequence each immunoSEQ 96-well plate. The authors' pipeline ran thus. Because the immunoSEQ output included only junctional sequences and no quality scores, the filtering could not be the same as the filtering used for full-length reads. Sequences were annotated with PyIR, a Python wrapper for IgBLAST v1.9, and V/J genes and CDR3 were assigned using IMGT germline references. Reads with weak V/J assignments (E-value above 1e-6), missing CDR3, stop codons, out-of-frame junctions, or ambiguous translated residues were removed. V3J clonotypes were defined as sequences sharing an identical inferred V gene, J gene, and CDR3 amino acid sequence. Percentage overlap between repertoires was computed as shared unique clonotypes divided by the size of the smaller repertoire. Three approaches were used to assess repertoire richness: RTK rarefaction, the Chao1 estimator, and Recon v2.1 estimates of unobserved clonotypes. Generation probabilities for all TCRbeta clonotypes obtained by the gDNA method from a handful of donors were computed using OLGA. This is the immuneACCESS table as TCRdb keeps it, with only in-frame sequences that have V and J called. A part of the clones is gone; compared with another copy, unresolved V genes explain less than half, and the rest is unexplained. Clone size and the V and J calls come from that table; the DNA yielded D and trimming. In this sample the table shows hundreds of thousands of clones, 85% to 95% of which occur a single time. 0.11% of the sample goes to the ten largest clones.

CD8 naive samples were CD45RO-negative cells positively selected for CCR7, giving a CD45RA+CCR7+ population that excluded TemRA cells. Donors were healthy HIV-negative adults with no recently reported acute infections or vaccinations. Only Caucasian adults living in Nashville, Tennessee, USA were represented among the donors. Blood was collected by leukapheresis, and PBMCs were isolated by Ficoll-Histopaque density gradient centrifugation and then cryopreserved in liquid nitrogen vapor phase. Purity and quantity of every magnetically sorted T cell population were checked by analytical flow cytometry. Genomic DNA was isolated from each sorted fraction and quantified by UV absorbance on a Nanodrop 2000c. The paper's findings and limits, for the study overall: Sampling was limited to blood, and TCR repertoires in tissue likely differ from TCR repertoires in blood. Compared with non-shared clonotypes, clonotypes shared by all four sorted-subset donors had higher generation probabilities. Larger estimated clonotype richness was generally found for naive subsets than for memory subsets. The genetic and exposure-history diversity represented was limited by the small number of donors. Sharing across a few donors was observed for about 4.8% of naive CD4, 3% to 4% of naive CD8, roughly 2.3% of memory CD4, and about 0.4% of memory CD8 clonotypes. Pairwise subsampling indicated that sequencing depth was expected to affect the degree of clonotype sharing among donors. Incomplete sequencing was indicated by rarefaction of sorted-subset datasets, despite the large sequencing depth.

V is clipped by 1 base and J by 1 base, and the sequence between their germline boundaries is 9 bases long. The CDR3 contains 15 residues, cysteine and phenylalanine counted. Only CDR3 DNA remains: 45 bases, in frame from the first base. Sequences SGHTA (CDR1) and FQGNSA (CDR2) are obtained from the germline V gene. This sequence originates from a woman aged 30 to 39 in good health. The sample was naive CD8+ T cells sorted from blood. The cell subset or site tag for this specimen amounts to: CD45RA+CCR7+. This chain is built from TRBV7-2 and TRBJ2-3; no confident D gene assignment can be made. CDR3 sequence: CASSLGGRRTDTQYF. Here is the DNA: TGTGCCAGCAGCTTAGGCGGTCGGCGCACAGATACGCAGTATTTT.